A selection of T cell receptor beta chains follows, all from one sample in a study of cytomegalovirus exposure and HLA in healthy donors. The method was immunoSEQ multiplex PCR; TCRdb's version includes in-frame clones alone and lacks a portion of them. This sample yields about 160,000 clones, of which around 84% are seen a single time; 8.5% belongs to the top ten. The sequenced sample consisted of PBMCs. These receptor sequences come from a male donor in good health and CMV-seropositive. Each CDR3 is given with its conserved first and last residue. The D gene is left open where the match is weak.

J | D | V | CDR3
TRBJ2-7 | TRBD1 | TRBV10-1 | CASSEGRTGGDEQYF
TRBJ1-1 | - | TRBV6-1 | CASSYSGTAAFF
TRBJ2-2 | - | TRBV18 | CASSPYRENTGELFF
TRBJ1-1 | - | TRBV19 | CASSPRGQGPNTEAFF
TRBJ1-1 | - | TRBV7-9 | CASSFPNSPNTEAFF
TRBJ2-7 | TRBD1 | TRBV11-2 | CASSPWDRKSYEQYF
TRBJ1-2 | TRBD1 | TRBV5-1 | CASSTLPGQASGGYTF
TRBJ2-7 | - | TRBV5-5 | CASSPSGGIPTYEQYF
TRBJ1-2 | TRBD1 | TRBV29-1 | CSGSTVGGGVYGYTF
TRBJ1-5 | - | TRBV5-4 | CASSLDRDQPQHF
TRBJ1-4 | - | TRBV6-6 | CASSYSSGILFF
TRBJ1-5 | TRBD1 | TRBV28 | CASSTDRGLYQPQHF
TRBJ1-5 | TRBD1 | TRBV7-9 | CASSRWTGGNQPQHF
TRBJ2-3 | - | TRBV9 | CASSVEGSPGVTDTQYF
TRBJ2-7 | - | TRBV2 | CAGGGQGSYEQYF
TRBJ1-1 | - | TRBV7-2 | CASSLARSNTEAFF
TRBJ1-1 | TRBD1 | TRBV28 | CASSEPGQDTEAFF
TRBJ2-7 | TRBD1 | TRBV5-1 | CASSSQTGVQDEQYF
TRBJ2-1 | - | TRBV5-5 | CASSQLVRDSNEQFF
TRBJ2-7 | TRBD1 | TRBV10-3 | CAISGTGMYEQYF
TRBJ1-2 | TRBD1 | TRBV30 | CAWSGQGDYGYTF
TRBJ2-3 | - | TRBV7-2 | CASSPSTDTQYF
TRBJ1-6 | - | TRBV5-1 | CASSLGEYNSPLHF
TRBJ1-1 | - | TRBV30 | CAWISGVGTEAFF
TRBJ2-7 | - | TRBV6-1 | CASSEGGPDTYEQYF
TRBJ2-3 | TRBD2 | TRBV7-8 | CASSGLAGVPDTQYF
TRBJ2-7 | - | TRBV2 | CAMTTLLYEQYF
TRBJ1-2 | - | TRBV28 | CASSLGAAPNYGYTF
TRBJ1-1 | TRBD1 | TRBV11-2 | CASSGYRGNTEAFF
TRBJ2-5 | - | TRBV18 | CASSPLLGRQETQYF
TRBJ2-7 | TRBD2 | TRBV5-1 | CASSRAGEEQYF
TRBJ2-7 | - | TRBV7-9 | CASSFLAGAGSYEQYF
TRBJ2-6 | TRBD1 | TRBV7-6 | CASSLRGTGGSGANVLTF
TRBJ1-1 | TRBD1 | TRBV27 | CASSSRDRGYTEAFF
TRBJ2-7 | TRBD2 | TRBV7-2 | CASSSRTSGPYEQYF
TRBJ1-5 | - | TRBV27 | CASSPQEGTGQPQHF
TRBJ1-3 | TRBD1 | TRBV9 | CASSKGGGTRNSGNTIYF
TRBJ1-5 | TRBD1 | TRBV28 | CASSAGQGNQPQHF
TRBJ1-1 | TRBD1 | TRBV5-1 | CASSTRQGARTEAFF
TRBJ2-1 | TRBD2 | TRBV6-1 | CASRGLAGTYNEQFF
TRBJ2-3 | - | TRBV7-2 | CASSYKDSATDTQYF
TRBJ2-2 | TRBD2 | TRBV5-6 | CASSWGATSGSTGELFF
TRBJ1-2 | - | TRBV2 | CASSVQTGGRGYTF
TRBJ1-6 | - | TRBV9 | CASSVGTVNSPLHF
TRBJ2-6 | TRBD1 | TRBV7-9 | CAIEQGSGANVLTF
TRBJ2-4 | - | TRBV28 | CASSLAFLAKNIQYF
TRBJ1-2 | - | TRBV27 | CASSITPLGQGGYTF
TRBJ2-3 | TRBD2 | TRBV7-2 | CASSLNAGGQGDTQYF
TRBJ1-2 | TRBD1 | TRBV6-6 | CASSYPGQGAGYTF
TRBJ2-6 | - | TRBV5-1 | CASSSLSGANGLTF
TRBJ2-7 | TRBD1 | TRBV27 | CASSYRGSVYEQYF
TRBJ2-4 | - | TRBV2 | CASIVLDNGGRLLAKNIQYF